This T cell receptor beta chain was found in a study of CD8 T cells in ankylosing spondylitis. Notes on the study in general: Clones tied to disease were said to be significantly enriched in matched ankylosing spondylitis synovial fluid. Disease-linked clones were CD8+ and relatively rare in peripheral blood.

Germline V CDR1 and CDR2: ENHRY, SYGVKD. The ends were cut back, 6 bases at V and 6 bases at J, with 20 bases in the middle. CDR3 length: 15 amino acids. This clonotype appeared a few times. Its target is not known. One entry per CDR3 protein results from TCRdb running MiXCR on the 5' RACE reads. Of 300,000 to 350,000 distinct CDR3 sequences listed, roughly 20% are singletons. The rearrangement joins TRBV10-3 to TRBJ1-1; D is unresolved. This clonotype was obtained from a female donor with ankylosing spondylitis or in good health (not recorded which). Sequenced input: blood, either unsorted or a sorted T cell fraction (not recorded which). For the CDR3, the DNA is TGTGCCATCAGCCGGGAGTTACCTACGCTAGCTGAAGCTTTCTTT. It encodes CAISRELPTLAEAFF.